This T cell receptor (beta chain) was sequenced in a study of cytomegalovirus exposure and HLA in healthy donors. The PCR used 60 Vbeta and 13 Jbeta primers. The method was immunoSEQ multiplex PCR; TCRdb's version includes in-frame clones alone and lacks a portion of them. The sample consists of 99,000 or so clones, about four fifths of them appearing once. This CDR3 contains 15 residues. V lost 5 bases to trimming and J lost 3 bases, with 14 bases between them. The germline gives CDR1 LNHNV, CDR2 YYDKDF (reference sequence). Concerning this clone itself: Its antigen is currently unknown.

Study conclusions and caveats: According to the study, approximately 150 TCR beta chains were cytomegalovirus-associated.

The gene calls are TRBV15 and TRBJ1-3; D might be TRBD1 (6 bases). The sample taken for sequencing was PBMCs. The source of this sequence is a middle-aged man in good health and CMV-seronegative. For the CDR3, the DNA is TGTGCCACCAGCGACCCAGGGGCCGGTGGAAACACCATATATTTT. As protein: CATSDPGAGGNTIYF.